The rows below give T cell receptor beta chains drawn from one sample of a study of CD8 T cells in Susac syndrome. MiXCR was run by TCRdb on the immunoSEQ multiplex PCR reads, yielding one entry per CDR3 protein. The sample consists of roughly 200,000 distinct CDR3 sequences, 94% of them appearing once. Sequenced sample: CD4+ T cells from PBMCs. These receptors were obtained from a human donor with Susac syndrome. The CDR3 runs from the conserved cysteine through the conserved F or W. The D gene is left open where the match is weak. Clone size is given for some rows only: seen once, a few or many times, or a class if the clone is expanded.

clone size	D gene	V gene	J gene	CDR3 protein	CDR3 DNA
.	.	TRBV7-8	TRBJ2-4	CASSSGGRHGIQYF	TGTGCCAGCTCCTCGGGTGGAAGGCATGGCATTCAGTACTTC
.	TRBD1	TRBV18	TRBJ1-1	CASSARQGSSYDTEAFF	TGTGCCAGCTCAGCCCGACAGGGGAGTTCTTACGACACTGAAGCTTTCTTT
.	.	TRBV5-1	TRBJ2-3	CASSLIPSTDTQYF	TGCGCCAGCAGCTTGATTCCCAGCACAGATACGCAGTATTTT
.	.	TRBV4-1	TRBJ2-1	CASSQEAPDYALYNEQFF	TGCGCCAGCAGCCAAGAGGCCCCCGACTACGCTCTCTACAATGAGCAGTTCTTC
.	TRBD1	TRBV2	TRBJ2-2	CASSGTGISTGELFF	TGTGCCAGCAGTGGGACAGGGATCTCCACCGGGGAGCTGTTTTTT
.	.	TRBV21-1	TRBJ2-4	CASMAAGNQYF	TGTGCCAGCATGGCTGCGGGCAATCAGTACTTC
.	TRBD2	TRBV4-3	TRBJ2-5	CASSPTPSGEGETQYF	TGCGCCAGCAGCCCCACCCCTAGCGGGGAGGGAGAGACCCAGTACTTC
.	TRBD1	TRBV3-1	TRBJ2-5	CASSPTGGSETQYF	TGTGCCAGCAGCCCGACAGGGGGCTCAGAGACCCAGTACTTC
.	.	TRBV11-2	TRBJ2-1	CASSLGLANEQFF	TGTGCTAGCAGCTTAGGGCTAGCGAATGAGCAGTTCTTC
once	.	TRBV7-9	TRBJ1-2	CASSTSLPAGAVHGYTF	TGTGCCAGCAGCACCAGCCTACCGGCAGGGGCGGTTCATGGCTACACCTTC
.	.	TRBV6-2/TRBV6-3	TRBJ2-7	CASSYSNQKQNSYEQYF	TGTGCCAGCAGTTACTCGAACCAAAAACAGAACTCCTACGAGCAGTACTTC
.	TRBD1	TRBV4-3	TRBJ2-2	CASSQERDSYTGELFF	TGCGCCAGCAGCCAAGAAAGGGACAGTTACACCGGGGAGCTGTTTTTT
.	.	TRBV5-1	TRBJ2-5	CASSSQSQGETQYF	TGCGCCAGCAGCTCACAGTCACAGGGTGAGACCCAGTACTTC
.	.	TRBV6-5	TRBJ2-5	CASSYRSETQYF	TGTGCCAGCAGTTACAGGTCGGAGACCCAGTACTTC
.	TRBD1	TRBV23-1	TRBJ2-7	CANIGATGDYEQYF	TGCGCCAACATTGGAGCGACAGGGGACTACGAGCAGTACTTC
.	.	TRBV7-9	TRBJ2-3	CASTHLKDTQYF	TGTGCCAGCACCCACCTCAAAGATACGCAGTATTTT
.	.	TRBV20-1	TRBJ1-5	CSALSWGHENQPQHF	TGCAGTGCTCTCAGTTGGGGGCATGAGAATCAGCCCCAGCATTTT
.	.	TRBV3-1	TRBJ1-2	CASSRPGPGGYTF	TGTGCCAGCAGCCGACCGGGGCCGGGTGGCTACACCTTC
.	.	TRBV7-9	TRBJ1-2	CASSLDTIYGYTF	TGTGCCAGCAGCCTGGACACCATCTATGGCTACACCTTC
.	.	TRBV5-1	TRBJ1-1	CASSLEQGITEAFF	TGCGCCAGCAGCTTGGAACAGGGAATTACTGAAGCTTTCTTT
.	.	TRBV6-1	TRBJ1-4	CASREVETNEKLFF	TGTGCCAGCAGGGAGGTTGAAACTAATGAAAAACTGTTTTTT
.	.	TRBV5-6	TRBJ2-1	CASSITGLYNEQFF	TGTGCCAGCAGCATAACAGGGTTGTACAATGAGCAGTTCTTC